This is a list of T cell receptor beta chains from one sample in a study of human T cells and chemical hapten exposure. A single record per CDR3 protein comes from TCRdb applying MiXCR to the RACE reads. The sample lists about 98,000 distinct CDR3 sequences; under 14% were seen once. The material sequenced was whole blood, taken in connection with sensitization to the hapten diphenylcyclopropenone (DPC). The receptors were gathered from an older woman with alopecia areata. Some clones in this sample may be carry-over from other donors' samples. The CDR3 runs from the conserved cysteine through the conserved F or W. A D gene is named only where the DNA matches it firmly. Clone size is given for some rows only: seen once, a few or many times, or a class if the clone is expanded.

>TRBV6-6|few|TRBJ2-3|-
TGTGCCAGCACCAAAAGGCGGGACCAGCCTAGCACAGATACGCAGTATTTT
CASTKRRDQPSTDTQYF
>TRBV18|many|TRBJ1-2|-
TGTGCCAGCTCACTAGACCGACAAGGGGTTGCCTATGGCTACACCTTC
CASSLDRQGVAYGYTF
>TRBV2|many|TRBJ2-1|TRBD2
TGTGCCAGCAGTGAAGCGGTAGGATGGGGGGGGTTCCTGTTCTTC
CASSEAVGWGGFLFF
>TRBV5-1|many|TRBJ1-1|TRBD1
TGCGCCAGCAGCTTAGCCGGGACAGGGGGCCGGTATACTGAAGCTTTCTTT
CASSLAGTGGRYTEAFF
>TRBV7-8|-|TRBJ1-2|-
TGTGCCAGCAGCTTAGGACTCCTGGGCAGTGCTAACTATGGCTACACCTTC
CASSLGLLGSANYGYTF
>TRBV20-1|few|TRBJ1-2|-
TGCAGACCCGACCTTATTAACTATGGCTACACCTTC
CRPDLINYGYTF
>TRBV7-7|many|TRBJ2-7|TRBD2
TGTGCTAGCAGCTTACCCGGGGGGGCCTTCGCCTCCGCCTACGAGCAGTACTTC
CASSLPGGAFASAYEQYF
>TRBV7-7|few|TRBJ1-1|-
TGTGCTAGCAGCTCCCGAGCGGACACTGAAGCTTTCTTT
CASSSRADTEAFF
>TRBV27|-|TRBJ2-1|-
TGTGCCAGCAGTTTAGGAGGGGGGACCTACAATGAGCAGTTCTTC
CASSLGGGTYNEQFF
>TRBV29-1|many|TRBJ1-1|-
TGCAGCGTTGAAGAAGGGGGCACTGAAGCTTTCTTT
CSVEEGGTEAFF
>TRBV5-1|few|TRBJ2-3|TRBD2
TGCGCCAGCAGCACGGAGGGACTAGATGGGGCCACGCAGTATTTT
CASSTEGLDGATQYF
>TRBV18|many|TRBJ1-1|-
TGTGCCAGCTCACCACTCCCGACAGGACTAAACACTGAAGCTTTCTTT
CASSPLPTGLNTEAFF
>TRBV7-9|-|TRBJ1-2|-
TGTGCCAGCAGCTTAGCTCTAGCTAACTATGGCTACACCTTC
CASSLALANYGYTF
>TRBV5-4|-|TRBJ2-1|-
TGTGCCAGCAGCCACCGGGACAACTACAATGAGCAGTTCTTC
CASSHRDNYNEQFF